This entry lists 32 T cell receptor beta chains sequenced from one sample in a study of cytotoxic CD8 clonotypes in ibrutinib-treated CLL. Clones were read by immunoSEQ multiplex PCR, and TCRdb kept only the in-frame ones, dropping some. The sample shows roughly 300,000 clones, roughly 76% of them seen only once. The sequenced sample was PBMCs, obtained at disease progression, from a patient treated with ibrutinib. The receptor source for this set is a human donor with chronic lymphocytic leukemia.

This clone was counted once. The J gene is TRBJ2-1, the V gene TRBV6-6; TRBD1 matches at 8 bases. CDR1 and CDR2 from the germline V gene are MNHNY and SVGAGI (reference sequence). V gave up 5 bases and J gave up 5 bases; unmatched junction bases: 8. The CDR3 consists of 15 residues. In DNA, the CDR3 is TGTGCCAGCAGTGGTCCCGGGACAGGAAACAATGAGCAGTTCTTC. It translates to CASSGPGTGNNEQFF.

The rearrangement links TRBV7-2 to TRBJ2-3; 10 nucleotides align to TRBD1. J was trimmed by 6 bases and V by 5 bases; bases with no gene match: 8. The CDR3 has 15 residues. Germline-derived CDR1 and CDR2 are SGHTA and FQGNSA. CDR3 DNA sequence: TGTGCCAGCAGCCCCCGGGACAGGGGATTGGATACGCAGTATTTT. As protein: CASSPRDRGLDTQYF.

The chain recombines TRBV18 with TRBJ2-2, with TRBD1 matching over 8 bases. Germline CDR1 reads KGHSH; CDR2 reads LQKENI. V lost 3 bases, J lost 5 bases, and 5 bases stayed unmatched. CDR3 length equals 15 residues. CDR3 protein: CASSPGQVVTGELFF. The CDR3 DNA reads as TGTGCCAGCTCACCGGGACAGGTTGTTACCGGGGAGCTGTTTTTT.

The V call is TRBV7-2, the J call TRBJ2-7, with 14 bases that match TRBD2. The CDR3 length is 17 residues. CDR1 SGHTA and CDR2 FQGNSA come from the germline V gene. V lost 1 base, J lost 5 bases, and 7 bases stayed unmatched. CDR3 residues: CASSLDGTSGRSHEQYF. CDR3 nucleotides: TGTGCCAGCAGCTTAGATGGGACTAGCGGGAGATCCCACGAGCAGTACTTC.

The chain joins TRBV7-9 to TRBJ2-3, with a tentative D call TRBD2 (7 bases). The V gene lost 5 bases and the J gene lost 2 bases, with 14 bases spanning the gap. The CDR3 has 15 amino acids. Germline V gene lookup returns CDR1 SEHNR and CDR2 FQNEAQ (reference sequence). The CDR3 sequence is CASSKRGRDTDTQYF. Here the CDR3 DNA reads TGTGCCAGCAGCAAAAGGGGGAGGGACACAGATACGCAGTATTTT.

This clone was observed a few times. CDR3 DNA sequence: TGCGCCAGCAGCTCGACAGGTTTTGGTGAAAAACTGTTTTTT. This sequence encodes CASSSTGFGEKLFF. The chain carries TRBV5-1 and TRBJ1-4; perhaps TRBD1 as D (6 bases). V lost 3 bases and J lost 7, with 13 bases in between. CDR1 SGHRS and CDR2 YFSETQ come from the germline V gene. The CDR3 consists of 14 residues.

The rearrangement uses TRBV5-4 and TRBJ2-7, with TRBD2 as a possible D gene (6 bases). Germline V CDR1 and CDR2: SGHNT, YYREEE (reference sequence). Trimming stripped 1 base from V and 5 bases from J, with 19 bases between. The CDR3 runs to 16 residues. In DNA, the CDR3 is TGTGCCAGCAGCTTGTCTCCGATCCGATGGGGGGACGAGCAGTACTTC. Translation gives CASSLSPIRWGDEQYF.

This chain uses TRBV19 with TRBJ2-7; TRBD1 aligns across 7 bases. The V and J ends lost 4 bases and 4 bases, in that order; junction bases with no gene match: 7. The CDR3 totals 14 residues. Germline CDR1 reads LNHDA; CDR2 reads SQIVND (reference sequence). The CDR3 DNA reads as TGTGCCAGTAGTAGCCGGACAGGAAGATACGAGCAGTACTTC. It yields the protein CASSSRTGRYEQYF.

The rearrangement joins TRBV11-2 to TRBJ2-4; 9 bases line up with TRBD2. CDR3 size: 17 residues. The germline V gene encodes CDR1 SGHAT and CDR2 FQNNGV. The trim removed 4 bases at V and 9 bases at J, leaving 16 bases unmatched. The CDR3 here is CASSSSGTSSGVSIQYF. CDR3 DNA: TGTGCCAGCAGCTCATCGGGCACGTCTAGCGGGGTGAGCATTCAGTACTTC.

The V call is TRBV25-1, the J call TRBJ2-7, with no clear D. CDR1 and CDR2 from the germline V gene are MGHDK and SYGVNS. The CDR3 has 13 amino acids. V lost 2 bases, J lost 2 bases, and 7 bases lay in between. The CDR3 loop reads CASSEPGPYEQYF. Written as DNA, the CDR3 is TGTGCCAGCAGTGAACCGGGCCCCTACGAGCAGTACTTC.

The chain uses TRBV7-9 and TRBJ2-5; D possibly corresponds to TRBD2 (6 bases). In germline, CDR1 is SEHNR, CDR2 FQNEAQ (reference sequence). The ends were cut back, 1 base at V and 1 base at J, with 7 bases in the middle. The CDR3 spans 14 residues. In DNA, the CDR3 is TGTGCCAGCAGCTTAGAGACTAGCCAAGAGACCCAGTACTTC. Residues: CASSLETSQETQYF.

The chain combines TRBV14 with TRBJ1-1, with a possible D match to TRBD1 (6 bases). V gave up 4 bases and J gave up 6 bases, with 12 bases separating them. The CDR3 is made up of 13 amino acids. Germline V lookup: CDR1 SGHDN, CDR2 FVKESK. CDR3 loop: CASSLQGHPEAFF. CDR3 in DNA: TGTGCCAGCAGCCTTCAGGGACACCCTGAAGCTTTCTTT.

J is TRBJ1-2 and V is TRBV4-3; no clear D. V was shortened by 4 bases and J by 4 bases, with 10 bases between the two germline ends. CDR3 length: 13 residues. The germline gives CDR1 LGHNA, CDR2 YSLEER. The CDR3: CASSLQPFYGYTF. As DNA, the CDR3 is TGCGCCAGCAGCCTTCAGCCTTTCTATGGCTACACCTTC.

This chain links TRBV29-1 with TRBJ2-3, with D perhaps being TRBD1 or TRBD2 (7 bases each). In germline, CDR1 is SQVTM, CDR2 ANQGSEA. V lost 4 bases and J 2 bases, leaving 19 bases between the germline ends. CDR3 size: 16 residues. Here the CDR3 reads CSVVGQGGAFTDTQYF. CDR3 bases: TGCAGCGTTGTGGGCCAGGGGGGGGCTTTCACAGATACGCAGTATTTT.

The chain carries TRBV7-6 and TRBJ1-5, with a weak D call TRBD1 (5 bases). The CDR3 covers 13 residues. Trimming shortened V by 5 bases and J by 10 bases, and 15 bases separated the two germline ends. The germline gives CDR1 SGHVS, CDR2 FNYEAQ. CDR3 in amino acids: CASSPNGGGPQHF. CDR3 coding DNA: TGTGCCAGCAGCCCCAACGGGGGTGGACCCCAGCATTTT.

The chain combines TRBV7-3 with TRBJ2-7; 7 nucleotides match TRBD1. This CDR3 has 13 amino acids. V shed 2 bases and J 2 bases; nucleotides not matched to a gene: 0. Germline values: CDR1 SGHTA, CDR2 FQGTGA. For the CDR3, the DNA is TGTGCCAGCAGCTTAGGGACAGCCTACGAGCAGTACTTC. Residues: CASSLGTAYEQYF.

This clone was recorded once. The V and J genes are TRBV7-3 and TRBJ2-7, with 12 positions matching TRBD2. Unmatched junction bases numbered 4, after V lost 3 bases and J lost 4 bases. The CDR3 has 15 residues. CDR1 and CDR2 (germline): SGHTA, FQGTGA. CDR3 loop: CASSFTSGRRYEQYF. CDR3 nucleotide sequence: TGTGCCAGCAGCTTCACTAGCGGGAGGAGGTACGAGCAGTACTTC.

In this sample, this clone turned up a few times. The V gene is TRBV28, the J gene TRBJ2-7; D assignment may be TRBD1 or TRBD2 (5 bases each). Per germline, CDR1 MDHEN and CDR2 SYDVKM. There are 12 residues in the CDR3. V was trimmed by 3 bases and J by 6 bases, leaving 9 bases between them. The CDR3 sequence: CASSFRGAEQYF. The CDR3 DNA reads as TGTGCCAGCAGTTTTCGGGGCGCCGAGCAGTACTTC.

There are a few counts of this clone. This sample includes further DNA sequences coding for the same CDR3. This sequence joins TRBV5-1 and TRBJ1-1; no definite D call. V shed 2 bases and J shed 1 base, with 6 bases lying between them. The V gene's germline CDR1 is SGHRS and CDR2 YFSETQ. The CDR3 covers 13 residues. The CDR3 nucleotides are TGCGCCAGCAGCTTCGGATCGAACACTGAAGCTTTCTTT. Its protein product is CASSFGSNTEAFF.

This chain connects TRBV6-4 to TRBJ1-2; D might be TRBD1 (6 bases). Between the trimmed V and J ends, which lost 0 bases and 4 bases, there was a span of 12 bases. This CDR3 has 15 amino acids. The germline CDR1 and CDR2 sequences are MRHNA and SNTAGT. CDR3 sequence reads: CASSDSGGLGYGYTF. The CDR3 region has the DNA TGTGCCAGCAGTGACTCGGGGGGCCTTGGCTATGGCTACACCTTC.

This chain uses TRBV27 with TRBJ2-3; no definite D call. Germline lookup yields CDR1 MNHEY and CDR2 SMNVEV (reference sequence). V lost 2 bases, J lost 4 bases, and 7 bases lay in between. The CDR3 contains 13 residues. In DNA form, the CDR3 reads TGTGCCAGCAGTTTACTGGGTGCAGATACGCAGTATTTT. This translates into CASSLLGADTQYF.

The CDR3 loop reads CSAWTGVFGNTIYF. CDR3 coding DNA: TGCAGCGCTTGGACAGGGGTTTTTGGAAACACCATATATTTT. The chain uses TRBV29-1 and TRBJ1-3; 9 bases match TRBD1. The CDR3 length is 14 residues. J was trimmed by 3 bases and V by 7 bases; bases with no gene match: 7. The germline gives CDR1 SQVTM, CDR2 ANQGSEA.

J is TRBJ2-2 and V is TRBV10-1; no definite D call. Germline V gene lookup returns CDR1 WNHNN and CDR2 SYGVQD (reference sequence). V lost 5 bases and J 7 bases, leaving 14 bases between the germline ends. CDR3 length equals 14 residues. The CDR3 nucleotides read TGCGCCAGCAGTCTGAATGGGCTTGGCGGGGAGCTGTTTTTT. It translates to CASSLNGLGGELFF.

The chain combines TRBV9 with TRBJ2-5, with unresolved D. The CDR3 loop spans 13 amino acids. CDR1 and CDR2 (germline): SGDLS, YYNGEE. With 3 bases removed from V and 5 bases from J, the gap between germline ends came to 11 bases. This CDR3 is CASSEGPNETQYF. The CDR3 DNA reads as TGTGCCAGCAGCGAGGGCCCCAATGAGACCCAGTACTTC.

The count of this clone is one. The DNA of the CDR3 is TGTGCCATTCAGGGGGCAGAGACTGAAGCTTTCTTT. It encodes CAIQGAETEAFF. The chain is built from TRBV10-3 and TRBJ1-1; 8 positions agree with TRBD1. Looked up from germline, CDR1 is ENHRY and CDR2 is SYGVKD. Trimming cost V 9 bases and J 5 bases; bases outside gene matches: 5. The CDR3 runs to 12 residues.

This clone was observed once. V gene TRBV4-1 combines with J gene TRBJ2-1; D uncertain. Trimming cost V 3 bases and J 10 bases, with 10 bases left between them. CDR1 and CDR2 (germline): MGHRA, YSYEKL. The CDR3 is 12 amino acids. In nucleotides, the CDR3 is TGCGCCAGCAGCCACCCCATTGGCGAGCAGTTCTTC. It codes for CASSHPIGEQFF.

J is TRBJ1-1 and V is TRBV27; D perhaps matches TRBD1 (6 bases). V was pared by 5 bases and J by 0 bases, with 13 bases between. The CDR3 covers 15 residues. The V gene's germline CDR1 is MNHEY and CDR2 SMNVEV (reference sequence). CDR3 protein: CASSASGTLNTEAFF. The CDR3 DNA reads TGTGCCAGCAGTGCCTCCGGGACACTGAACACTGAAGCTTTCTTT.

This chain uses TRBV7-2 with TRBJ1-5; a weak D match, TRBD1 (5 bases). Per the germline V gene, CDR1 is SGHTA and CDR2 is FQGNSA. The CDR3 has 15 amino acids. V lost 5 bases and J lost 7, with 18 bases in between. In nucleotides, the CDR3 is TGTGCCAGCAGCCCCGCGGGGGGAGGGTTCCAGCCCCAGCATTTT. This codes for CASSPAGGGFQPQHF.

The sample holds a few counts of this clone. The rearrangement uses TRBV10-2 and TRBJ2-1; no clear D. Per the germline V gene, CDR1 is WSHSY and CDR2 is SAAADI. The CDR3 runs to 9 residues. Between the trimmed V and J ends, which lost 5 bases and 10 bases, there was a span of 3 bases. This chain's CDR3 is CASSLEQFF. CDR3 in DNA: TGCGCCAGCAGTCTAGAGCAGTTCTTC.

The chain has TRBV9 and TRBJ2-7; D gene uncertain. Germline V CDR1 and CDR2: SGDLS, YYNGEE. Trimming removed 4 bases from V and 7 bases from J, with 18 bases in between. CDR3 length equals 14 residues. The CDR3 region has the DNA TGTGCCAGCAGCACCTTCGAGGATGTGAGAGAGCAGTACTTC. Amino acids: CASSTFEDVREQYF.

The gene calls are TRBV10-3 and TRBJ1-2; no definite D call. Trimming shortened V by 3 bases and J by 3 bases, and 14 bases separated the two germline ends. Germline CDR1 and CDR2: ENHRY and SYGVKD. The CDR3 loop spans 15 amino acids. The CDR3 sequence: CAISESGFSDYGYTF. The CDR3, as DNA: TGTGCCATCAGTGAATCGGGTTTTAGTGACTATGGCTACACCTTC.

This chain uses TRBV10-3 with TRBJ2-3; 8 nucleotides match TRBD2. The CDR3 runs 15 residues. Losses at the gene ends were 6 bases for V and 6 bases for J; bases not matched to a gene: 11. Germline lookup yields CDR1 ENHRY and CDR2 SYGVKD. The CDR3 loop is CAISLPGLGGDTQYF. DNA of the CDR3: TGTGCCATCAGCTTACCGGGACTAGGAGGGGATACGCAGTATTTT.